One T cell receptor (beta chain) is described in this entry. Its specificity is not known. Trimming stripped 0 bases from V and 0 bases from J, with 10 bases between. Germline lookup yields CDR1 SGDLS and CDR2 YYNGEE. This CDR3 spans 16 amino acids. The source of the sample is a study of STAT5B mutations in CD4+ large granular lymphocyte leukemia. The method was immunoSEQ multiplex PCR; TCRdb's version includes in-frame clones alone and lacks a portion of them. The table lists fewer than 25,000 clones, 70% to 85% of them singletons. Findings of the study overall: No patients shared main leukemic clonotypes, though roughly 25% appeared at low frequency elsewhere. The CD4+ versus CD8+ T-LGLL clonality difference may reflect limited sample size.

The clonotype comes from a human donor in good health. This chain uses TRBV9 with TRBJ1-5, with D maybe TRBD1 (5 bases). Sequenced: CD4+ T cells from blood buffy coats. The chain's CDR3 is CASSVGAGNSNQPQHF. The CDR3 DNA reads as TGTGCCAGCAGCGTAGGGGCAGGGAATAGCAATCAGCCCCAGCATTTT.